The T cell receptor (beta chain) under discussion was sequenced for a study of T cell repertoires in cytomegalovirus infection. Study background: TCR beta signatures that were public indicated CMV infection and matching HLA type. General study results and limits: Cumulative frequency of public TCR beta families picked out carriers of CMV plus the relevant HLA. In two of eight donors, the top clonotype was HLA-C-restricted CMV-specific.

Worth noting for this clonotype: Its antigen is not known.

Per germline, CDR1 LNHDA and CDR2 SQIVND (reference sequence). V lost 6 bases to trimming and J lost 2 bases, with 12 bases between them. This CDR3 region has 14 residues. From the reads, TCRdb called clonotypes with MiXCR, one entry per CDR3 protein. This sample has more than 85,000 distinct CDR3 sequences, with less than 25% found just once. The sample taken for sequencing was CD8+ T cells from PBMCs. The rearrangement links TRBV19 to TRBJ2-3; D uncertain. The receptor's source is a human donor in good health (CMV status not recorded). Some clones in this sample may be carry-over from other donors' samples. The CDR3 DNA reads TGTGCCAGTAGCCCCGTGGCAATCACAGATACGCAGTATTTT. This encodes CASSPVAITDTQYF.